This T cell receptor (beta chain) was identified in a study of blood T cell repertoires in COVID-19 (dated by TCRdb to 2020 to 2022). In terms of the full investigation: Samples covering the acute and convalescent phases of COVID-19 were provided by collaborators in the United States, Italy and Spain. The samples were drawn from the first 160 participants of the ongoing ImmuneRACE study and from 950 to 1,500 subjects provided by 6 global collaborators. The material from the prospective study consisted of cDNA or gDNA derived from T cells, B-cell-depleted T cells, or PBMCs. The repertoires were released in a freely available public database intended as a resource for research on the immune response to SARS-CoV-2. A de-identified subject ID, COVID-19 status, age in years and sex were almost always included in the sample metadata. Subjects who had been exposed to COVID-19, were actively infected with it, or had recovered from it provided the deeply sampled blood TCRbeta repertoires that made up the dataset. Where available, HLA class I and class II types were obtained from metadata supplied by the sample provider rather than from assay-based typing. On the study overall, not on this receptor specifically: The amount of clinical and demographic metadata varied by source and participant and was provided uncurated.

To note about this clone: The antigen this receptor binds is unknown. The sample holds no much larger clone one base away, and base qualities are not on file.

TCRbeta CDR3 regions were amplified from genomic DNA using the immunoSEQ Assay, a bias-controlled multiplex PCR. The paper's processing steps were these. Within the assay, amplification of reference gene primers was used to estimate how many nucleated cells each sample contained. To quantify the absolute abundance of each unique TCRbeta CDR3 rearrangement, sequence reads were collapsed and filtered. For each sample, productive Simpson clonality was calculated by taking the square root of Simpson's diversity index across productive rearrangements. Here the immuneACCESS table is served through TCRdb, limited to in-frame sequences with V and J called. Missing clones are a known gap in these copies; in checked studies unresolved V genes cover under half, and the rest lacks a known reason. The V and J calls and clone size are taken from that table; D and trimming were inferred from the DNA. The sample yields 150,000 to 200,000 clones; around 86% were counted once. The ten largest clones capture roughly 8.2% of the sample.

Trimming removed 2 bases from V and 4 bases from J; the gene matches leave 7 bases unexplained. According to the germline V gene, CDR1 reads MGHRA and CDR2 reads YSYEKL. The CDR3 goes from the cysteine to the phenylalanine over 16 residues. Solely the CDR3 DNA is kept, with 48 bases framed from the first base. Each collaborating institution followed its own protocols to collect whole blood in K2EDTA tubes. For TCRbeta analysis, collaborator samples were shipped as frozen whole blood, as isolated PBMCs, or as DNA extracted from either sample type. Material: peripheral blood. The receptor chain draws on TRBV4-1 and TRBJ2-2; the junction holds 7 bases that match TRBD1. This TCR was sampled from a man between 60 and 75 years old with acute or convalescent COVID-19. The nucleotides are TGCGCCAGCAGCCAAAACAGGGGCGGACTCACCGGGGAGCTGTTTTTT. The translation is CASSQNRGGLTGELFF.